This TCR beta chain was retrieved from a study of early T cells in non-severe SARS-CoV-2 infection (dated by TCRdb to the early 2020s). Looking at the study overall: Because TCR sequencing was done on bulk RNA from unsorted whole blood, the alpha and beta chains could not be paired. Results the study describes overall, beyond this receptor: VDJdb matching was skewed toward anti-spike CD8 responses and likely underestimated virus-specific expansions, missing private and CD4 specificities.

This was a case-control study nested in a cohort of healthcare workers in London, UK, who had nasopharyngeal swab PCR tests and blood samples taken every week. Healthcare workers were recruited during the week of the UK lockdown, between 23 and 31 March 2020, and followed weekly for up to about 16 weeks. The CDR3 sequence holds 15 residues, the cysteine and phenylalanine included. Only CDR3 DNA is held: 45 bases, read in frame from base 1. V lost 0 bases and J lost 4 bases; the stretch between them is 15 bases long. In the germline V gene (reference sequence), CDR1 corresponds to GTSNPN and CDR2 to SVGIG. This clonotype was seen only a few times. Its recognized antigen is unknown. Per-base qualities were not stored, and no clone one base away is much larger. To prepare the library, 5' RACE was applied. These reads were obtained on a NextSeq 500. In the TCR library protocol, unique molecular identifiers were attached to individual cDNA molecules to correct for PCR bias and sequencing error. TCR alpha and beta chains were both sequenced, and the abundances of alpha and beta sequences in each sample were closely correlated with each other. Regarding the original processing steps: Decombinator V4 was used to annotate TCR sequences for V gene, J gene and CDR3. Expanded TCRs were defined as changing significantly between any two time points under a Poisson model with p below 0.0001. Abundances of TCRs were expressed as counts per million after normalisation to the total number of TCRs sequenced in each sample. MAIT TCRs were defined by TRAV1-2 paired with TRAJ12, TRAJ20 or TRAJ33, and iNKT TCRs by TRAV10 paired with TRAJ18. VDJdb, accessed 1 November 2021, was searched for CMV, EBV and SARS-CoV-2 annotated TCRs, with TCRs annotated for multiple antigens excluded. The public reads were reprocessed in TCRdb via fastp at Q25 and MiXCR, keeping in-frame beta chains. Here each entry gathers all rows of one CDR3 protein and keeps the most common genes and DNA. The V and J calls come from TCRdb's annotation, not from the publication. Present in this sample are tens of thousands of distinct CDR3 sequences, around 10% of which were seen just once. Of the sample, 3.5% to 5.5% is held by the ten largest clones.

The chain couples TRBV30 to TRBJ1-2, and perhaps TRBD1 as D gene, on 5 matching bases. This TCR was recovered from an adult who was a healthcare worker with PCR-confirmed SARS-CoV-2 infection or an uninfected control (not recorded which). Sequences were obtained from whole blood. The CDR3 protein is CAWSVQGLSGYGYTF. The DNA sequence is given as TGTGCCTGGAGTGTCCAGGGACTTTCGGGCTATGGCTACACCTTC. Extended through the reference TRBV30 and TRBJ1-2 proteins, this CDR3 yields the full variable domain: SQTIHQWPATLVQPVGSPLSLECTVEGTSNPNLYWYRQAAGRGLQLLFYSVGIGQISSEVPQNLSASRPQDRQFILSSKKLLLSDSGFYLCAWSVQGLSGYGYTFGSGTRLTVV.